This T cell receptor beta chain stems from a study of T cell changes during pregnancy in multiple sclerosis. After removal of 6 bases from V and 0 bases from J, the junction contained 1 base not matched to a gene. Germline lookup yields CDR1 LNHDA and CDR2 SQIVND (reference sequence). The CDR3 contains 14 residues. The assay was immunoSEQ multiplex PCR, and TCRdb's table has in-frame clones only and misses some. Here the sample spans roughly 80,000 clones, 90% to 95% being singletons. The sequence came from a female donor with multiple sclerosis, enrolled in a pregnancy study. The sequencing used peripheral blood, collected in the second trimester of pregnancy. The chain combines TRBV19 with TRBJ1-5; 8 bases line up with TRBD1. CDR3 DNA: TGTGCCAGTAGGACAGGGGCTAGCAATCAGCCCCAGCATTTT. Protein sequence: CASRTGASNQPQHF.